The 26 T cell receptor beta chains in this list originate from one sample, sequenced in a study of blood T cells in healthy people across ages. The second PCR ran about 6 to 11 cycles with a sample-barcoded 5' primer and J-beta primers. TCRdb recomputed calls from the 5' RACE reads with MiXCR, one row per CDR3 protein. The sample shows around 990,000 distinct CDR3 sequences, 20% to 25% of them seen only once. These data were also reused for a study on T cells of mothers and their children.

Input material: blood. The origin of the receptors is a girl between 2 and 10 years old in good health.

V usage is TRBV20-1 and J usage is TRBJ1-1, with D possibly matching TRBD1 (5 bases). Germline CDR1 and CDR2: DFQATT and SNEGSKA (reference sequence). This CDR3 contains 14 residues. V dropped 0 bases and J dropped 4 bases, with 12 bases sitting between them. DNA for the CDR3: TGCAGTGCTAGAGATCCGATAGGGGCCACTGAAGCTTTCTTT. It is translated as CSARDPIGATEAFF.

This clonotype was detected many times. The J gene is TRBJ2-1, the V gene TRBV28, with D tentatively TRBD1 (6 bases). The CDR3 is 15 amino acids. V was pared by 5 bases and J by 8 bases, with 19 bases between. Germline V gene data show CDR1 as MDHEN and CDR2 as SYDVKM. The CDR3 region has the DNA TGTGCCAGCAGTCTACCGGGACAATTGAGGGATGAGCAGTTCTTC. Translating gives CASSLPGQLRDEQFF.

The V and J genes are TRBV4-2 and TRBJ2-5; possibly TRBD2 for D (6 bases). Germline-derived CDR1 and CDR2 are LGHNA and YNFKEQ. The CDR3 runs 17 residues. Trimming left V 3 bases short and J 0 bases short, with 17 bases between. The CDR3 is CASSQALWAGNQETQYF. The DNA of the CDR3 is TGTGCCAGCAGCCAGGCCCTTTGGGCGGGGAACCAAGAGACCCAGTACTTC.

This clonotype was seen a handful of times. The chain recombines TRBV12-3 or TRBV12-4 with TRBJ2-3; 9 bases align to TRBD2. This CDR3 spans 13 amino acids. V lost 7 bases and J lost 3; bases outside the gene matches: 2. In DNA, the CDR3 is TGTGCCAGCAAGGGACTAGCAACAGATACGCAGTATTTT. Protein: CASKGLATDTQYF.

This rearrangement joins TRBV7-3 to TRBJ2-2; the D gene is possibly TRBD2 (6 bases). In germline, CDR1 is SGHTA, CDR2 FQGTGA. The CDR3 sequence is 16 residues long. With 5 bases removed from V and 7 bases from J, the gap between germline ends came to 20 bases. The CDR3 loop reads CASSPPEGLVGGELFF. CDR3 DNA sequence: TGTGCCAGCAGCCCTCCGGAGGGGTTGGTAGGCGGGGAGCTGTTTTTT. The full variable domain, completed using reference TRBV7-3 and TRBJ2-2, is GAGVSQTPSNKVTEKGKYVELRCDPISGHTALYWYRQSLGQGPEFLIYFQGTGAADDSGLPNDRFFAVRPEGSVSTLKIQRTERGDSAVYLCASSPPEGLVGGELFFGEGSRLTVL.

This chain links TRBV7-2 with TRBJ2-5; TRBD2 agrees at 7 bases. Matching the DNA end better, TRBJ2-7 makes the J call doubtful. Germline CDR1 and CDR2: SGHTA and FQGNSA. The CDR3 loop spans 19 amino acids. This chain's CDR3 is CASSPPPGLSLVGFYEQYF. The DNA of the CDR3 is TGTGCCAGCAGCCCGCCCCCGGGACTATCCCTTGTAGGGTTCTACGAGCAGTACTTC.

This chain links TRBV11-2 with TRBJ1-1, with D possibly matching TRBD1 (6 bases). The germline V and J ends were trimmed by 0 bases and 0 bases, with 11 bases remaining between them. This CDR3 is 16 amino acids long. Per the germline V gene, CDR1 is SGHAT and CDR2 is FQNNGV. The CDR3 spells CASSLEDSFLNTEAFF. The DNA for the CDR3 is TGTGCCAGCAGCTTAGAGGACAGCTTTTTGAACACTGAAGCTTTCTTT.

The chain has TRBV12-3 or TRBV12-4 and TRBJ2-2; no clear D. This CDR3 has 13 residues. V dropped 10 bases and J dropped 1 base, with 10 bases sitting between them. The DNA of the CDR3 is TGTGCCATCGACCCAAGGAACACCGGGGAGCTGTTTTTT. Its translation: CAIDPRNTGELFF.

This chain connects TRBV7-2 to TRBJ1-1, with D tentatively TRBD1 (5 bases). This CDR3 contains 15 residues. Trimming pared 2 bases from V and 5 bases from J, leaving 15 bases between. The germline V gene encodes CDR1 SGHTA and CDR2 FQGNSA. DNA of the CDR3: TGTGCCAGCAGCTTACAGGGTCCCTGGGTGACTGAAGCTTTCTTT. Residues: CASSLQGPWVTEAFF.

This chain links TRBV2 with TRBJ2-4; no definite D call. This CDR3 comprises 13 residues. Per germline, CDR1 SNHLY and CDR2 FYNNEI. Trimming pared 7 bases from V and 8 bases from J, leaving 15 bases between. This CDR3 is CASTSPPSDIQYF. The CDR3 nucleotides read TGTGCCAGCACCTCCCCACCTTCGGACATTCAGTACTTC.

The rearrangement links TRBV7-9 to TRBJ1-2, with a possible D match to TRBD1 (5 bases). V was trimmed by 3 bases and J by 6 bases, leaving 11 bases between them. CDR1 SEHNR and CDR2 FQNEAQ come from the germline V gene (reference sequence). There are 13 residues in the CDR3. Written as DNA, the CDR3 is TGTGCCAGCAGCTTTGAAGGGGTAGATGGCTACACCTTC. This encodes CASSFEGVDGYTF.

The chain is built from TRBV6-6 and TRBJ1-5, with a tentative D call TRBD1 (5 bases). V lost 6 bases, J lost 2 bases, and 20 bases lay in between. Germline V gene lookup returns CDR1 MNHNY and CDR2 SVGAGI (reference sequence). This CDR3 region has 17 residues. CDR3 sequence (DNA): TGTGCCAGCAGCCTCGGCAGGGAGGTTCATGGCAATCAGCCCCAGCATTTT. This encodes CASSLGREVHGNQPQHF.

Note on this clonotype: A single base separates this from a much larger clone, so it may be a read error. J is TRBJ2-1 and V is TRBV5-1; 7 bases fit TRBD2. With V trimmed by 4 bases and J by 7 bases, 11 bases remained unmatched. The length of the CDR3 is 15 residues. Germline V gene lookup returns CDR1 SGHRS and CDR2 YFSETQ. CDR3 DNA sequence: TGCGCCAGCAGCACGAATAGCGGGCCTGCAAATGAGCAGTTCTTC. Protein sequence: CASSTNSGPANEQFF. The full variable domain, with the rest looked up from reference TRBV5-1 and TRBJ2-1, is KAGVTQTPRYLIKTRGQQVTLSCSPISGHRSVSWYQQTPGQGLQFLFEYFSETQRNKGNFPGRFSGRQFSNSRSEMNVSTLELGDSALYLCASSTNSGPANEQFFGPGTRLTVL.

In its sample, this clonotype was seen a few times. V is TRBV5-6 and J is TRBJ2-7; D remains ambiguous. CDR3 size: 12 residues. Looked up from germline, CDR1 is SGHDT and CDR2 is YYEEEE. The V end lost 5 bases, the J end lost 3 bases, and 9 bases lay between the germline ends. CDR3 DNA sequence: TGTGCCAGCAGTTCTCTTCTCTACGAGCAGTACTTC. Protein sequence: CASSSLLYEQYF.

This clonotype was detected a few times. The chain is built from TRBV28 and TRBJ1-4; unclear D gene. The germline V gene has CDR1 MDHEN and CDR2 SYDVKM. Trimming removed 8 bases from V and 8 bases from J, with 15 bases in between. The CDR3 has 13 amino acids. Here the CDR3 DNA reads TGTGCCAGCGGAGGAGGGATCAAGGAAAAACTGTTTTTT. Amino acid sequence: CASGGGIKEKLFF.

This clonotype was seen more than once but under ten times. V gene TRBV27 combines with J gene TRBJ2-3; D may be TRBD2 (6 bases). The CDR3 is made up of 13 amino acids. Per germline, CDR1 MNHEY and CDR2 SMNVEV (reference sequence). Trimming removed 4 bases from V and 7 bases from J, with 12 bases in between. The CDR3 loop reads CASSWGGTYTQYF. The CDR3 DNA reads as TGTGCCAGCAGTTGGGGCGGGACTTATACGCAGTATTTT.

This chain uses TRBV2 with TRBJ1-5; D may be TRBD1 (5 bases). The CDR3 is made up of 15 amino acids. V was pared by 3 bases and J by 2 bases, with 11 bases between. CDR1 is SNHLY, CDR2 FYNNEI, per germline. The CDR3 nucleotides are TGTGCCAGCAGTGAGGACGGAGGGGGCAATCAGCCCCAGCATTTT. It yields the protein CASSEDGGGNQPQHF. The entire variable domain, with the rest obtained from reference TRBV2 and TRBJ1-5, is as follows: EPEVTQTPSHQVTQMGQEVILRCVPISNHLYFYWYRQILGQKVEFLVSFYNNEISEKSEIFDDQFSVERPDGSNFTLKIRSTKLEDSAMYFCASSEDGGGNQPQHFGDGTRLSIL.

This rearrangement joins TRBV20-1 to TRBJ2-7; no clear D gene. This CDR3 has 11 residues. V was shortened by 6 bases and J by 5 bases, with 11 bases between the two germline ends. In germline, CDR1 is DFQATT, CDR2 SNEGSKA (reference sequence). Here the CDR3 reads CSASQPNEQYF. DNA for the CDR3: TGCAGTGCCAGTCAGCCCAACGAGCAGTACTTC.

This chain joins TRBV20-1 and TRBJ2-5, with D perhaps given as TRBD1 or TRBD2 (5 bases each). Germline loops: CDR1 DFQATT, CDR2 SNEGSKA (reference sequence). The CDR3 spans 13 residues. V dropped 5 bases and J dropped 3 bases, with 13 bases sitting between them. The CDR3 sequence is CSAVSGLEETQYF. DNA for the CDR3: TGCAGTGCTGTCTCGGGGCTGGAAGAGACCCAGTACTTC.

The chain joins TRBV7-9 to TRBJ2-5, with a possible D match to TRBD2 (6 bases). V shed 3 bases and J shed 3 bases, with 11 bases lying between them. The CDR3 is 14 residues long. The germline V gene has CDR1 SEHNR and CDR2 FQNEAQ (reference sequence). CDR3 in amino acids: CASSLWGEEETQYF. Written as DNA, the CDR3 is TGTGCCAGCAGCTTGTGGGGGGAGGAAGAGACCCAGTACTTC.

This clonotype turned up a few times. The chain carries TRBV29-1 and TRBJ2-5, with unresolved D. Germline V gene data show CDR1 as SQVTM and CDR2 as ANQGSEA. Deletions cut 3 bases from V and 3 bases from J, with 8 bases between. The CDR3 contains 12 residues. The CDR3 bases are TGCAGCGTTGATCCCCCAGAAGAGACCCAGTACTTC. This sequence encodes CSVDPPEETQYF.

The rearrangement joins TRBV9 to TRBJ1-1; perhaps TRBD1 as D (5 bases). Trimming pared 2 bases from V and 0 bases from J, leaving 14 bases between. Germline CDR1 SGDLS, CDR2 YYNGEE. The CDR3 loop spans 16 amino acids. CDR3 amino acids: CASSVDPGTVNTEAFF. The CDR3 DNA is TGTGCCAGCAGCGTCGATCCAGGGACGGTGAACACTGAAGCTTTCTTT.

This clonotype showed up just a few times. The genes are TRBV7-2 and TRBJ2-1; D uncertain. V was cut by 2 bases and J by 9 bases, with 14 bases left in between. The CDR3 spans 14 residues. Germline V gives CDR1 SGHTA, CDR2 FQGNSA. The CDR3 sequence: CASSLSGGDSEQFF. For the CDR3, the DNA is TGTGCCAGCAGCTTATCTGGCGGAGATAGTGAGCAGTTCTTC.

The rearrangement uses TRBV29-1 and TRBJ2-6; the D gene is possibly TRBD2 (6 bases). The CDR3 runs to 13 residues. Trimming pared 6 bases from V and 2 bases from J, leaving 8 bases between. The germline V gene encodes CDR1 SQVTM and CDR2 ANQGSEA. As DNA, the CDR3 is TGCAGCGTGACGGGGGCTGGGGCCAACGTCCTGACTTTC. This sequence encodes CSVTGAGANVLTF.

The chain carries TRBV7-9 and TRBJ2-7, with D perhaps assigned TRBD1 or TRBD2 (6 bases each). Trimming cost V 0 bases and J 7 bases, with 19 bases left between them. CDR1 is SEHNR, CDR2 FQNEAQ, per germline (reference sequence). The CDR3 spans 16 residues. CDR3 loop: CASSLALGGQAWEQYF. CDR3 DNA: TGTGCCAGCAGCTTAGCGCTTGGGGGGCAGGCGTGGGAGCAGTACTTC.

The J gene is TRBJ2-1, the V gene TRBV7-2; 12 nucleotides align to TRBD2. There are 16 residues in the CDR3. V lost 7 bases, J lost 4 bases, and 8 bases stayed unmatched. Germline V gene lookup returns CDR1 SGHTA and CDR2 FQGNSA. The CDR3 sequence is CASTTQGLAGYNEQFF. The CDR3 DNA is TGTGCCAGCACCACACAAGGACTAGCGGGGTACAATGAGCAGTTCTTC.